The 2 T cell receptor beta chains reported below all come from one sample, sequenced in a study of patients and donors after allogeneic stem cell transplantation. One entry per CDR3 protein, called by TCRdb with MiXCR from the RT-PCR reads. The sample holds about 70,000 distinct CDR3 sequences; about 26% are singletons and the top ten take about 30%. Sequencing was done on a sample of blood, either unsorted or a sorted T cell fraction (not recorded which). All receptors derive from a human donor who was either an allogeneic HSCT recipient or a stem cell or donor lymphocyte infusion donor (not recorded which). It is not recorded whose cells these are; they may come from a transplant donor.

The chain joins TRBV6-5 to TRBJ2-2; 9 nucleotides line up with TRBD2. Germline V gene data show CDR1 as MNHEY and CDR2 as SVGAGI. V lost 0 bases, J lost 6 bases, and 11 bases stayed unmatched. The CDR3 sequence is 18 residues long. In DNA form, the CDR3 reads TGTGCCAGCAGTTACTCGATAGCGGGAGTCTCTGCGGCCGGGGAGCTGTTTTTT. It encodes CASSYSIAGVSAAGELFF.

Note on this clonotype: This CDR3 fails to terminate in the conserved phenylalanine or tryptophan, so it likely reflects a read error. V usage is TRBV27 and J usage is TRBJ2-7, with 10 bases that match TRBD1. From germline, CDR1 is MNHEY and CDR2 SMNVEV (reference sequence). The CDR3 totals 15 residues. Trimming at V came to 2 bases and at J to 3 bases, leaving 4 bases not matched to a gene. The CDR3 DNA follows: TGTGCCAGCAGTTTAAGACAGGGGGCTCACTACGAGCAGTACTTA. Protein sequence: CASSLRQGAHYEQYL.